These T cell receptor beta chains were read from a single sample in a study of T cells after posttransplantation cyclophosphamide. Using immunoSEQ multiplex PCR, the repertoire was profiled, and TCRdb retains in-frame clones only, with some absent. The data show about 32,000 clones, under 95% seen once. The sequencing input was naive CD4+ T cells sorted from PBMCs. These receptors all stem from a woman aged 60 to 75 in good health, CMV-negative, and a related stem cell transplant donor. CDR3s include the opening cysteine and the closing phenylalanine or tryptophan. Each record gives: V gene, clone size, D gene, CDR3 length, J gene, CDR3 protein, CDR3 DNA. The D gene is left open where the match is weak. Size values are once, few and many counts, or a class for expanded clones, and some rows have none.

v_gene: TRBV7-3; abundance: NA; d_gene: TRBD1; len: 15; j_gene: TRBJ2-7; CDR3aa: CASSLSGTGRVEQYF; CDR3nt: TGTGCCAGCAGCTTATCTGGGACAGGGAGGGTCGAGCAGTACTTC
v_gene: TRBV18; abundance: NA; d_gene: TRBD1; len: 13; j_gene: TRBJ1-1; CDR3aa: CASSRTGNTEAFF; CDR3nt: TGTGCCAGCTCCCGGACAGGGAACACTGAAGCTTTCTTT
v_gene: TRBV7-3; abundance: NA; d_gene: NA; len: 15; j_gene: TRBJ2-1; CDR3aa: CASSYHFQGGNEQFF; CDR3nt: TGTGCCAGCAGCTACCACTTCCAGGGGGGCAATGAGCAGTTCTTC
v_gene: TRBV5-4; abundance: NA; d_gene: TRBD1; len: 19; j_gene: TRBJ2-5; CDR3aa: CASSRPRGQGALYQETQYF; CDR3nt: TGTGCCAGCAGCCGTCCAAGGGGACAGGGGGCCTTGTACCAAGAGACCCAGTACTTC
v_gene: TRBV9; abundance: NA; d_gene: NA; len: 14; j_gene: TRBJ1-2; CDR3aa: CASSARPDSYGYTF; CDR3nt: TGTGCCAGCAGCGCCCGCCCGGACAGCTATGGCTACACCTTC
v_gene: TRBV28; abundance: NA; d_gene: NA; len: 15; j_gene: TRBJ1-2; CDR3aa: CASSNPPGGGLGYTF; CDR3nt: TGTGCCAGCAGCAACCCCCCGGGGGGGGGCCTTGGCTACACCTTC
v_gene: TRBV18; abundance: NA; d_gene: TRBD2; len: 17; j_gene: TRBJ2-7; CDR3aa: CASSPDTGGALPYEQYF; CDR3nt: TGTGCCAGCTCACCGGACACGGGAGGGGCCCTCCCCTACGAGCAGTACTTC
v_gene: TRBV7-2; abundance: NA; d_gene: TRBD1; len: 14; j_gene: TRBJ1-5; CDR3aa: CASSRDRASQPQHF; CDR3nt: TGTGCCAGCAGCCGGGACAGGGCTTCTCAGCCCCAGCATTTT
v_gene: TRBV5-1; abundance: once; d_gene: NA; len: 15; j_gene: TRBJ2-2; CDR3aa: CASSLRARNTGELFF; CDR3nt: TGCGCCAGCAGCCTCCGTGCGCGGAACACCGGGGAGCTGTTTTTT
v_gene: TRBV7-2; abundance: NA; d_gene: NA; len: 17; j_gene: TRBJ2-1; CDR3aa: CASSLAVPGTSRYEQFF; CDR3nt: TGTGCCAGCAGCTTAGCTGTGCCCGGGACTTCTCGCTATGAGCAGTTCTTC
v_gene: TRBV18; abundance: NA; d_gene: TRBD1; len: 14; j_gene: TRBJ1-3; CDR3aa: CASSPGDSGNTIYF; CDR3nt: TGTGCCAGCTCACCAGGGGACAGCGGAAACACCATATATTTT
v_gene: TRBV20-1; abundance: NA; d_gene: NA; len: 11; j_gene: TRBJ1-2; CDR3aa: CSAREVYGYTF; CDR3nt: TGCAGTGCTAGGGAGGTCTATGGCTACACCTTC
v_gene: TRBV28; abundance: NA; d_gene: TRBD2; len: 16; j_gene: TRBJ2-7; CDR3aa: CASSPGLAFSSYEQYF; CDR3nt: TGTGCCAGCAGTCCGGGACTAGCGTTTAGCTCCTACGAGCAGTACTTC
v_gene: TRBV7-8; abundance: NA; d_gene: NA; len: 15; j_gene: TRBJ2-7; CDR3aa: CASSYSTGRTYEQYF; CDR3nt: TGTGCCAGCAGTTACTCGACAGGGAGGACCTACGAGCAGTACTTC
v_gene: TRBV10-3; abundance: NA; d_gene: TRBD2; len: 14; j_gene: TRBJ2-3; CDR3aa: CAIRGTSGADTQYF; CDR3nt: TGTGCCATCAGGGGGACTAGCGGGGCAGATACGCAGTATTTT
v_gene: TRBV6-5; abundance: NA; d_gene: NA; len: 13; j_gene: TRBJ1-2; CDR3aa: CASSYSGGYGYTF; CDR3nt: TGTGCCAGCAGTTACTCGGGGGGGTATGGCTACACCTTC
v_gene: TRBV2; abundance: NA; d_gene: TRBD2; len: 15; j_gene: TRBJ2-5; CDR3aa: CASRNRLAGEETQYF; CDR3nt: TGTGCCAGCAGAAACCGACTAGCGGGGGAAGAGACCCAGTACTTC
v_gene: TRBV7-8; abundance: NA; d_gene: TRBD2; len: 15; j_gene: TRBJ2-1; CDR3aa: CASSARGTSYNEQFF; CDR3nt: TGTGCCAGCAGCGCCCGGGGGACTAGCTACAATGAGCAGTTCTTC
v_gene: TRBV7-9; abundance: NA; d_gene: TRBD1; len: 17; j_gene: TRBJ2-1; CDR3aa: CASNGQGEMRWDNEQFF; CDR3nt: TGTGCCAGCAACGGACAGGGGGAGATGAGGTGGGACAATGAGCAGTTCTTC
v_gene: TRBV13; abundance: NA; d_gene: NA; len: 16; j_gene: TRBJ2-1; CDR3aa: CASSLPWTEASNEQFF; CDR3nt: TGTGCCAGCAGCCTACCATGGACAGAGGCGAGCAATGAGCAGTTCTTC
v_gene: TRBV27; abundance: NA; d_gene: TRBD1; len: 13; j_gene: TRBJ1-4; CDR3aa: CASTRDSDEKLFF; CDR3nt: TGTGCCAGCACTCGGGACAGTGATGAAAAACTGTTTTTT
v_gene: TRBV25-1; abundance: NA; d_gene: NA; len: 14; j_gene: TRBJ1-2; CDR3aa: CASTPAGAGHGYTF; CDR3nt: TGTGCCAGCACCCCGGCTGGGGCAGGTCATGGCTACACCTTC
v_gene: TRBV2; abundance: NA; d_gene: TRBD1; len: 14; j_gene: TRBJ1-6; CDR3aa: CANNRDRRNSPLHF; CDR3nt: TGTGCCAACAACCGGGACAGGAGGAATTCACCCCTCCACTTT
v_gene: TRBV7-2; abundance: NA; d_gene: NA; len: 12; j_gene: TRBJ2-5; CDR3aa: CASSLSRETQYF; CDR3nt: TGTGCCAGCAGCTTGAGTCGGGAGACCCAGTACTTC
v_gene: TRBV7-3; abundance: NA; d_gene: NA; len: 14; j_gene: TRBJ2-5; CDR3aa: CASSLTASGKTQYF; CDR3nt: TGTGCCAGCAGCTTAACGGCCTCGGGAAAGACCCAGTACTTC
v_gene: TRBV28; abundance: NA; d_gene: NA; len: 13; j_gene: TRBJ1-3; CDR3aa: CASSSYSGNTIYF; CDR3nt: TGTGCCAGCAGTTCCTACTCTGGAAACACCATATATTTT
v_gene: TRBV6-6; abundance: NA; d_gene: TRBD2; len: 16; j_gene: TRBJ2-3; CDR3aa: CASSQGLAGSWDTQYF; CDR3nt: TGTGCCAGCAGTCAGGGACTAGCGGGGTCTTGGGATACGCAGTATTTT
v_gene: TRBV27; abundance: NA; d_gene: NA; len: 16; j_gene: TRBJ1-6; CDR3aa: CASRGTTPQGGSPLHF; CDR3nt: TGTGCCAGCAGGGGAACGACACCTCAGGGCGGTTCACCCCTCCACTTT
v_gene: TRBV10-3; abundance: NA; d_gene: NA; len: 13; j_gene: TRBJ1-4; CDR3aa: CAVAERSNEKLFF; CDR3nt: TGTGCCGTTGCGGAAAGGTCGAATGAAAAACTGTTTTTT
v_gene: TRBV7-9; abundance: NA; d_gene: TRBD2; len: 17; j_gene: TRBJ2-1; CDR3aa: CASSPRGSGIGYNEQFF; CDR3nt: TGTGCCAGCAGCCCAAGGGGTAGCGGGATAGGTTACAATGAGCAGTTCTTC
v_gene: TRBV5-1; abundance: NA; d_gene: NA; len: 11; j_gene: TRBJ2-7; CDR3aa: CASSLNYEQYF; CDR3nt: TGCGCCAGCAGCTTGAACTACGAGCAGTACTTC
v_gene: TRBV6-5; abundance: once; d_gene: NA; len: 14; j_gene: TRBJ2-2; CDR3aa: CASSYGAPGGELFF; CDR3nt: TGTGCCAGCAGTTACGGGGCCCCCGGCGGGGAGCTGTTTTTT
v_gene: TRBV5-8; abundance: NA; d_gene: NA; len: 16; j_gene: TRBJ1-1; CDR3aa: CASSLVTRPSNTEAFF; CDR3nt: TGTGCCAGCAGCTTGGTAACGCGCCCAAGTAACACTGAAGCTTTCTTT
v_gene: TRBV29-1; abundance: NA; d_gene: NA; len: 15; j_gene: TRBJ1-2; CDR3aa: CSVEDYFQGLLGYTF; CDR3nt: TGCAGCGTTGAAGATTATTTCCAGGGGCTCCTAGGCTACACCTTC
v_gene: TRBV4-3; abundance: NA; d_gene: NA; len: 14; j_gene: TRBJ1-4; CDR3aa: CASSPDGLGGKLFF; CDR3nt: TGCGCCAGCAGCCCGGACGGGCTGGGGGGGAAACTGTTTTTT
v_gene: TRBV19; abundance: NA; d_gene: NA; len: 14; j_gene: TRBJ1-5; CDR3aa: CASSLTGFKQPQHF; CDR3nt: TGTGCCAGTAGTTTGACAGGTTTTAAGCAGCCCCAGCATTTT
v_gene: TRBV6-5; abundance: once; d_gene: NA; len: 13; j_gene: TRBJ2-7; CDR3aa: CASSPGVYYEQYF; CDR3nt: TGTGCCAGCAGTCCGGGGGTGTACTACGAGCAGTACTTC
v_gene: TRBV28; abundance: once; d_gene: NA; len: 14; j_gene: TRBJ2-3; CDR3aa: CASGLGGTGDTQYF; CDR3nt: TGTGCCAGCGGCCTTGGGGGGACTGGGGATACGCAGTATTTT
v_gene: TRBV12-1; abundance: NA; d_gene: NA; len: 17; j_gene: TRBJ2-7; CDR3aa: CASSPPPGLVISHEQYF; CDR3nt: TGTGCCAGTAGCCCACCCCCGGGACTAGTAATCTCCCACGAGCAGTACTTC
v_gene: TRBV7-9; abundance: once; d_gene: TRBD1; len: 16; j_gene: TRBJ1-2; CDR3aa: CASSSSAGTGKGGYTF; CDR3nt: TGTGCCAGCAGCTCTTCCGCAGGGACAGGGAAGGGTGGCTACACCTTC
v_gene: TRBV25-1; abundance: NA; d_gene: TRBD2; len: 17; j_gene: TRBJ2-2; CDR3aa: CASTGLAGGGAPGELFF; CDR3nt: TGTGCCAGCACAGGTCTAGCGGGGGGAGGGGCCCCCGGGGAGCTGTTTTTT
v_gene: TRBV2; abundance: NA; d_gene: TRBD1; len: 16; j_gene: TRBJ2-3; CDR3aa: CASSAVRQGLTDTQYF; CDR3nt: TGTGCCAGCAGTGCGGTCCGACAGGGGCTGACAGATACGCAGTATTTT
v_gene: TRBV6-5; abundance: NA; d_gene: NA; len: 15; j_gene: TRBJ2-6; CDR3aa: CASSDSFSGANVLTF; CDR3nt: TGTGCCAGCAGCGACAGCTTTTCTGGGGCCAACGTCCTGACTTTC
v_gene: TRBV5-1; abundance: NA; d_gene: TRBD1; len: 15; j_gene: TRBJ2-5; CDR3aa: CASSFRTGGAEAQYF; CDR3nt: TGCGCCAGCAGCTTTAGGACAGGGGGCGCGGAGGCCCAGTACTTC
v_gene: TRBV9; abundance: NA; d_gene: TRBD2; len: 14; j_gene: TRBJ2-3; CDR3aa: CASTRTSGTDTQYF; CDR3nt: TGTGCCAGCACCCGGACTAGCGGCACAGATACGCAGTATTTT
v_gene: TRBV28; abundance: NA; d_gene: TRBD1; len: 16; j_gene: TRBJ2-2; CDR3aa: CASRPWTGGNTGELFF; CDR3nt: TGTGCCAGCAGACCCTGGACAGGGGGGAACACCGGGGAGCTGTTTTTT
v_gene: TRBV5-4; abundance: NA; d_gene: TRBD2; len: 15; j_gene: TRBJ2-7; CDR3aa: CASSGGGAGSDEQYF; CDR3nt: TGTGCCAGCAGCGGGGGGGGAGCGGGAAGTGACGAGCAGTACTTC
v_gene: TRBV10-3; abundance: once; d_gene: TRBD2; len: 17; j_gene: TRBJ2-7; CDR3aa: CAISARGRGGSTYEQYF; CDR3nt: TGTGCCATCAGCGCCCGGGGGAGGGGAGGGTCAACCTACGAGCAGTACTTC
v_gene: TRBV6-5; abundance: NA; d_gene: TRBD1; len: 14; j_gene: TRBJ1-2; CDR3aa: CASGRGRGSYGYTF; CDR3nt: TGTGCCAGCGGACGGGGCAGGGGGAGCTATGGCTACACCTTC
v_gene: TRBV5-1; abundance: NA; d_gene: NA; len: 14; j_gene: TRBJ1-3; CDR3aa: CASSLAGIGNTIYF; CDR3nt: TGCGCCAGCAGCTTGGCAGGGATTGGAAACACCATATATTTT
v_gene: TRBV16; abundance: NA; d_gene: TRBD2; len: 15; j_gene: TRBJ2-3; CDR3aa: CASSQSTSETDTQYF; CDR3nt: TGTGCCAGCAGCCAATCGACTAGCGAAACAGATACGCAGTATTTT
v_gene: TRBV7-8; abundance: NA; d_gene: TRBD1; len: 13; j_gene: TRBJ1-2; CDR3aa: CASSQDRAYGYTF; CDR3nt: TGTGCCAGCAGCCAAGACAGGGCGTATGGCTACACCTTC
v_gene: TRBV28; abundance: NA; d_gene: NA; len: 14; j_gene: TRBJ1-4; CDR3aa: CASRPVGGVEKLFF; CDR3nt: TGTGCCAGCAGACCCGTAGGAGGGGTGGAAAAACTGTTTTTT
v_gene: TRBV4-3; abundance: NA; d_gene: TRBD1; len: 14; j_gene: TRBJ1-2; CDR3aa: CASSQPGQGNGYTF; CDR3nt: TGCGCCAGCAGCCAACCGGGACAGGGGAATGGCTACACCTTC
v_gene: TRBV6-1; abundance: NA; d_gene: NA; len: 17; j_gene: TRBJ1-5; CDR3aa: CASSEALTGAANQPQHF; CDR3nt: TGTGCCAGCAGTGAAGCGCTGACAGGAGCTGCCAATCAGCCCCAGCATTTT